This T cell receptor (beta chain) was recorded in a study of blood T cells in healthy people across ages. Peripheral blood, around 9.4 milliliters per donor, was collected. Germline assignment: CDR1 SGHNT and CDR2 YENEEA. The CDR3 length is 15 residues. A second about 6 to 12 cycle PCR used barcoded and J-beta primers. A template-switch adaptor containing 12 random nucleotides labeled each cDNA molecule. MiXCR, applied by TCRdb to the 5' RACE reads, yields one record per CDR3 protein. The table includes 1.8 million or so distinct CDR3 sequences, about two fifths detected once. The sequence was obtained from a human donor in good health. This chain joins TRBV11-3 and TRBJ2-1, with 10 bases aligning to TRBD1. The J call is doubtful: the DNA matches TRBJ2-7 better. What was sequenced was blood. CDR3 nucleotide sequence: TGTGCCAGCAGCTCCCGGGACAGGGGCTACAATGAGCAGTACTTC. Translation: CASSSRDRGYNEQYF.